These T cell receptor beta chains were read from a single sample in a study of T cell responses to AZD1222 COVID-19 vaccine. Some clones are missing from TCRdb's copy, which holds only in-frame ones; the method was immunoSEQ multiplex PCR. Of around 90,000 clones listed, around 85% were seen once; the top ten hold roughly 6.3%. Sequencing used peripheral blood, obtained on day 0 of AZD1222 vaccination. The receptors derive from an adult in good health. The CDR3 runs from the conserved cysteine through the conserved F or W. Each record gives: clone size, V gene, J gene, D gene, CDR3 DNA, CDR3 protein. D genes are given only for firm matches. The listing skips clone size in some rows; elsewhere it reads once, few, many or a size class.

>-|TRBV11-2|TRBJ2-3|-
TGTGCCAGCAGTTTAACCCTCTCACAAGATACGCAGTATTTT
CASSLTLSQDTQYF
>-|TRBV5-1|TRBJ2-6|-
TGCGCCAGCAGCTTGGCGGCAGGGCTATCTGGGGCCAACGTCCTGACTTTC
CASSLAAGLSGANVLTF
>-|TRBV6-5|TRBJ1-1|-
TGTGCCAGCAGTTACTTGGGCATGAACACTGAAGCTTTCTTT
CASSYLGMNTEAFF
>-|TRBV7-9|TRBJ2-1|TRBD1
TGTGCCAGCAGCCCACCGGGGACAGGGGGTCGGAATGAGCAGTTCTTC
CASSPPGTGGRNEQFF
>-|TRBV6-5|TRBJ2-7|-
TGTGCCAGCAGTAACCCGGGCGACAGCTCCTACGAGCAGTACTTC
CASSNPGDSSYEQYF
>once|TRBV7-2|TRBJ1-2|-
TGTGCCAGCAGCTTCACAGCCCCTAGCTATGGCTACACCTTC
CASSFTAPSYGYTF
>once|TRBV6-5|TRBJ1-2|TRBD1
TGTGCCAGCAGCCGTAGACAGGGGGTTGGCTACACCTTC
CASSRRQGVGYTF
>-|TRBV21-1|TRBJ2-5|-
TGTGCCAGCAGCAAAGAGTCAGGAGAGACCCAGTACTTC
CASSKESGETQYF
>-|TRBV30|TRBJ2-1|TRBD2
TGTGCCGGTAGCGGGAGTCAGAACAATGAGCAGTTCTTC
CAGSGSQNNEQFF
>-|TRBV30|TRBJ2-7|-
TGTGCCTGGAGTTTTCGGGGTCCCCACTCCTACGAGCAGTACTTC
CAWSFRGPHSYEQYF
>once|TRBV19|TRBJ1-2|TRBD1
TGTGCCAGTAGTTCCCTTGGGACAGCCCTGGATGGCTACACCTTC
CASSSLGTALDGYTF
>few|TRBV5-1|TRBJ2-3|-
TGCGCCAGCAGCTTGGAAGGAAGGAGCGCAGATACGCAGTATTTT
CASSLEGRSADTQYF
>-|TRBV5-4|TRBJ2-5|TRBD2
TGTGCCAGCAGCTCCAAGCGGGAACACCCCCGGTGGGAGACCCAGTACTTC
CASSSKREHPRWETQYF
>-|TRBV7-4|TRBJ2-7|-
TGTGCCAGCAGCTTGAACACTTCCTACGAGCAGTACTTC
CASSLNTSYEQYF
>-|TRBV6-5|TRBJ2-5|-
TGTGCCAGCACGAGTCCCATACAAGAGACCCAGTACTTC
CASTSPIQETQYF
>-|TRBV7-3|TRBJ1-3|TRBD1
TGTGCCAGCAGCCCGTCAGGGGGATCACCGAACACCATATATTTT
CASSPSGGSPNTIYF
>-|TRBV12-5|TRBJ2-1|TRBD1
TGTGCTAGTGGTCCGGGACAGGTAACCTACAATGAGCAGTTCTTC
CASGPGQVTYNEQFF
>-|TRBV7-2|TRBJ2-7|-
TGTGCCAGCGGCAGGAGGGGCGGGGCTGGCGAGCAGTACTTC
CASGRRGGAGEQYF
>-|TRBV6-1|TRBJ1-4|-
TGTGCCAGCAGTGAAGCGAGACAGAAAAATGAAAAACTGTTTTTT
CASSEARQKNEKLFF
>-|TRBV10-3|TRBJ2-7|-
TGTGCCCTCGGGCCCAACCCCTACGAGCAGTACTTC
CALGPNPYEQYF
>-|TRBV2|TRBJ1-1|-
TGTGCCGCCACACGGGACCAAGCCAAGGCGGGAACTGAAGCTTTCTTT
CAATRDQAKAGTEAFF
>-|TRBV6-4|TRBJ1-6|-
TGTGCCAGCAGTGACAAAACCGGGACGTGGGACTATAATTCACCCCTCCACTTT
CASSDKTGTWDYNSPLHF
>-|TRBV18|TRBJ2-5|TRBD2
TGTGCCAGCTCACCAGGCCAGCGGGGGGGCTTCCAAGAGACCCAGTACTTC
CASSPGQRGGFQETQYF
>few|TRBV28|TRBJ1-3|-
TGTGCCAGCACCGGCAACCGGGGGGCAGTGGCTGGAAACACCATATATTTT
CASTGNRGAVAGNTIYF
>-|TRBV30|TRBJ1-6|TRBD1
TGTGCCTGGAGTCAACCCTCGACAGGGAGGGGATCACCCCTCCACTTT
CAWSQPSTGRGSPLHF
>-|TRBV12-3/TRBV12-4|TRBJ1-1|-
TGTGCCAGCAGTTTGGCGGTGTTCACTGAAGCTTTCTTT
CASSLAVFTEAFF
>few|TRBV4-3|TRBJ1-2|TRBD1
TGCGCCAGCAGCCCAGTAACAGGGGTGCCGGTGGGTGGCTACACCTTC
CASSPVTGVPVGGYTF
>-|TRBV7-2|TRBJ2-7|-
TGTGCCAGCAGCTCAAAGTACGAGCAGTACTTC
CASSSKYEQYF
>-|TRBV28|TRBJ1-6|TRBD1
TGTGCCAGCAGGGAACAGGGGGCATACAATAATTCACCCCTCCACTTT
CASREQGAYNNSPLHF
>-|TRBV5-1|TRBJ2-5|TRBD2
TGCGCCAGCATCCGAAGGCCGGCTAGCGGGCAGGAGACCCAGTACTTC
CASIRRPASGQETQYF
>once|TRBV10-3|TRBJ2-1|-
TGTGCCATCAGTGAGTCGTTAAGCTCCTACAATGAGCAGTTCTTC
CAISESLSSYNEQFF
>-|TRBV19|TRBJ2-7|-
TGTGCCAGTAGTATTGACAGTCGATCCTACGAGCAGTACTTC
CASSIDSRSYEQYF
>-|TRBV30|TRBJ1-6|-
TGTGCCTGTTCGACACAAGGGGTAACACCCCTCCACTTT
CACSTQGVTPLHF
>-|TRBV6-5|TRBJ1-5|-
TGTGCCAGCAGGGACCAATATCAGCCCCAGCATTTT
CASRDQYQPQHF
>-|TRBV7-8|TRBJ2-3|-
TGTGCCAGCAGCTTACTACAGACCACAGATACGCAGTATTTT
CASSLLQTTDTQYF
>-|TRBV7-3|TRBJ1-1|-
TGTGCCAGCAGCTTAAGGTGGAACACTGAAGCTTTCTTT
CASSLRWNTEAFF
>-|TRBV30|TRBJ1-3|-
TGTGCCTGGAAAGCCTCTGGAAACACCATATATTTT
CAWKASGNTIYF
>-|TRBV6-2/TRBV6-3|TRBJ2-7|TRBD1
TGTGCCAGCAGTTACGACGGGACAGGGGTATACGAGCAGTACTTC
CASSYDGTGVYEQYF
>-|TRBV7-9|TRBJ2-1|TRBD2
TGTGCCAGCAGCTGGACTAGCGGGTGGGATGAGCAGTTCTTC
CASSWTSGWDEQFF
>-|TRBV6-5|TRBJ2-7|-
TGTGCCAGCAGAGGGCAAACCTCCTCCTACGAGCAGTACTTC
CASRGQTSSYEQYF
>-|TRBV5-1|TRBJ1-1|-
TGCGCCAGCAGCTTGGGACTGACAGCTCGAAGGGACACTGAAGCTTTCTTT
CASSLGLTARRDTEAFF
>-|TRBV5-1|TRBJ1-3|-
TGCGCCAGCAGCAAGGGACCTACTGGAAACACCATATATTTT
CASSKGPTGNTIYF
>-|TRBV19|TRBJ2-2|-
TGTGCCAGTAGTATTTCGGGGGCCGGGGAGCTGTTTTTT
CASSISGAGELFF
>-|TRBV11-1|TRBJ1-1|-
TGTGCCAGCAGCTTAGGTAGTGCGGGGAACACTGAAGCTTTCTTT
CASSLGSAGNTEAFF
>-|TRBV27|TRBJ2-7|-
TGTGCCAGCAGTAGGACCCAGGGTACCTACGAGCAGTACTTC
CASSRTQGTYEQYF
>-|TRBV7-2|TRBJ1-2|-
TGTGCCAGCAGCAAGACAAGGGAGTCGAGCGGCTACACCTTC
CASSKTRESSGYTF
>-|TRBV19|TRBJ1-2|-
TGTGCCAGTAGGACCGGGGGGCTGGACTATGGCTACACCTTC
CASRTGGLDYGYTF
>-|TRBV30|TRBJ1-1|-
TGTGCCTGGGGTCCGGGGGGCCAGAACACTGAAGCTTTCTTT
CAWGPGGQNTEAFF
>-|TRBV18|TRBJ1-2|-
TGTGCCAGCTCACCCAAGACAGTTACCCCCCACTATGGCTACACCTTC
CASSPKTVTPHYGYTF
>medium-sized|TRBV27|TRBJ1-2|-
TGTGCCAGCAGTTTCGAGGGGAACTATGGCTACACCTTC
CASSFEGNYGYTF
>-|TRBV12-3/TRBV12-4|TRBJ1-4|-
TGTGCCAGCAGGGGAGGGGAAAAACTGTTTTTT
CASRGGEKLFF